This T cell receptor (beta chain) was obtained from a study of cytomegalovirus exposure and HLA in healthy donors (dated 2017 in TCRdb). In the study overall: An earlier analysis of 587 of the donors reported about 250 Gb of sequence data and some 120 million unique TCR beta sequences from about 179 million T cells. Approximately 310 gigabases of sequencing data and approximately 85 million unique TCR sequences were included in an early release covering over 600 HLA-typed donors. Of the roughly 400 genotyped donors, roughly 76% were placed in the genetic ancestry cluster associated with self-reported Caucasian donors. The aim of the study was to test whether cataloging public T cell receptors could identify signatures of past pathogen exposure. The study profiled the T cell repertoires of hundreds of subjects by immunosequencing and related them to cytomegalovirus serostatus. Besides the first cohort of about 730 subjects, a separate validation cohort made up of roughly 130 different subjects was used. The study combined high-throughput TCR immunosequencing, statistical association of individual TCRs with disease status, and machine learning to predict cytomegalovirus infection status. In a later analysis, previously published TCR beta repertoires from 670 or so donors were re-analyzed and high-resolution HLA genotyping was added so that TCR occurrence patterns could be studied. Rather than drawing on any new phenotypic data, the later analysis identified candidate immune exposures from TCR beta sequences and the way those sequences occurred across donors. An earlier analysis of 587 of the donors used high-throughput TCR beta sequencing to judge whether each TCR beta V gene segment behaved as functional or pseudogenic. Donor age, sex, ethnicity and CMV serostatus were collected together with the repertoire data. Genome-wide SNP genotypes for about 55% of the roughly 670 donors were used in a later genetic analysis, which treated that subset as a discovery cohort. Every discovery cohort repertoire had been produced on one sequencing platform. HLA typing covered class I and class II loci at four-digit resolution. Typing coverage differed by locus: A, B, C, DRB1 and DQB1 were typed in about 629-630 donors, DQA1 in about 500, DPA1 in over 600, and DPB1 in just under 480. Roughly five DR-DQ haplotypes were treated as single units for association and clustering because of strong linkage in the cohort. Among around 400 genotyped donors of the cohort, an average of around 250,000 unique TCR beta nucleotide sequences was sequenced per donor, of which 15% to 20% were non-productive. Paper-wide results and their limitations: CMV serostatus was the only immune exposure information available for the cohort. Strong co-occurrence of HLA alleles, especially DR and DQ, made assigning TCR associations to individual alleles difficult. According to a later genetic analysis, donors in an Asian-associated ancestry cluster had fewer N-insertions in productive TCRs than the approximately 650-donor mean. Around 16 rarely observed V segments, including chromosome 9 orphons, were excluded from the earlier analysis of just under 600 of the donors because counts were too low. Linkage disequilibrium might explain the correlated functional status among segregating V segments, but an unknown experimental factor could not be excluded. Presence/absence analyses assumed roughly uniform sequencing depth across donors, an assumption that may not hold. In the study, approximately 150 TCR beta chains were listed as associated with cytomegalovirus. Because the 87-base-pair reads could not distinguish some IMGT-functional V segments, including TRBV6-2 and TRBV6-3, those segments were excluded. In a later analysis, some 17,000 TCR beta sequences were associated with specific HLA alleles at a false discovery rate of 0.05. In vitro tests confirmed that three of the cytomegalovirus-associated TCR beta chains recognize cytomegalovirus antigens. A further reported finding was that TCR beta sequences accurately predicted the HLA-A and HLA-B alleles for most subjects in the first cohort. The sequencing pipeline was judged likely to have produced a cluster of highly shared sequence variants as a technical artifact. It was suggested by the authors that the approach could potentially be generalized to other disease states and immunological phenotypes. Most CMV-associated TCR beta chains appeared to be HLA-restricted in a later analysis, and the HLA associations seemed to be driven largely by CMV exposure. Most TCR sequences were observed very rarely across donors, whereas some public TCRs were present in many individuals. In a later analysis, HLA-associated TCR beta chains were found to be more clonally expanded and to have lower generation probabilities than equally common non-associated chains. In a later analysis, TCR association rates were found to vary across HLA loci, with the most associated TCRs seen for DRB1 alleles and the fewest for HLA-C alleles. In an earlier analysis of about 600 of the donors, most TCR beta V segments appeared in productive rearrangements about 87% or about 30% of the time, broadly matching IMGT annotations. In a later analysis, several top co-occurrence clusters were reported to appear linked to parvovirus B19, influenza, CMV and Epstein-Barr virus. The cohort was sequenced for TCR beta chains only, and without alpha or paired-chain data the features that could be detected were limited. In a later genetic analysis, a missense DCLRE1C variant was associated with V-gene and J-gene trimming of TCR beta chains, and the association was replicated in an independent cohort. Because HLA typing was missing for some donors at each locus, association tests included only the typed subset. Cytomegalovirus status was reported to be diagnosed by the classifier with high specificity and sensitivity in both the original and validation cohorts.

The cohort comprised fewer than 700 healthy bone marrow donors. At the time of sampling, every cohort member was nominally healthy, though immune exposures that went unrecorded were likely present. The donor was CMV seronegative and was included in the group of 352 seronegative cohort members. Every donor gave a peripheral blood sample, and the peripheral blood mononuclear cells from that sample were used for TCR beta sequencing. Genomic DNA extraction from the blood cell samples was performed with the Qiagen DNeasy Blood Extraction Kit. Looking up the germline V gene (reference sequence) yields CDR1 LNHDA and CDR2 SQIVND. From V the trimming removes 9 bases and from J it removes 5 bases, while the gene matches leave 4 bases of the junction unaccounted for. The CDR3 measures 12 amino acids from cysteine to phenylalanine. The sequence is cut down to CDR3 DNA, 36 bases in frame from base 1. As to this clone: No antigen is known for it. No base qualities exist here, and no much larger clone lies one base off it.

Libraries were built with the immunoSEQ multiplex PCR assay. For the multiplex PCR, a mixture combining 60 forward primers for TCR Vbeta segments and 13 reverse primers for TCR Jbeta segments was used. The CDR3 region of rearranged TCR beta genes was amplified from genomic DNA by a multiplex PCR assay. On the Illumina HiSeq System, the amplified TCR beta libraries were sequenced as 87-base-pair reads. Per the original workflow: Across the 640 or so repertoires, a later analysis counted 80 million or so unique TCR beta chains, 8.5 million to 12 million of which were shared by at least two donors. Raw reads were error-corrected and collapsed into unique sequences with a nearest-neighbor algorithm that merged closely related sequences to remove PCR and sequencing errors. To assign V, D and J gene segments, CDR3 sequences were aligned to IMGT reference sequences. Each retained sequence needed at least a six-nucleotide match to both a V gene segment and a J gene segment. Rearrangements were classified as productive when the CDR3 lacked stop codons and remained in frame with V and J, and all other rearrangements were classified as non-productive. Following IMGT convention, CDR3 was defined as the stretch from the second conserved V-encoded cysteine up to the conserved J-encoded phenylalanine. In an earlier analysis of some 550 of the donors, sequences lacking an unambiguous match to a single V gene segment were excluded. In an earlier analysis of 450 to 700 of the donors, V segments were called functional above 56.7% productive rearrangements and were called segregating when the between-donor standard deviation exceeded 5%. A statistical classification framework was built to diagnose cytomegalovirus status from the catalog of TCR beta chain sequences. In a later analysis, TCR nucleotide sequences were compared against IMGT/GENE-DB human TR gene sequences so that V and J genes could be assigned. In a later analysis, CDR3 sequences and most-parsimonious VDJ recombination scenarios were assigned using the TCRdist pipeline. In a later analysis, each TCR beta chain was defined by its CDR3 amino acid sequence together with its V-gene family, and reads without a unique V-gene family were excluded. In a later analysis, several hundred highly shared, low-generation-probability nucleotide sequences were removed to address suspected cross-contamination and a sequencing artifact. In a later analysis, a clonal expansion index for each public chain was calculated from normalized within-repertoire ranks of inferred template counts. A later analysis computed generation probabilities with a VDJ recombination model fitted to out-of-frame rearrangements, and checked the results against IGoR. In a later analysis, hypergeometric tests were used to score TCR-TCR, TCR-HLA and TCR-CMV co-occurrence, with a repertoire-size bias correction applied to TCR pairs. False discovery rates were estimated in a later analysis by permuting HLA or CMV assignments 20 times. In a later analysis, co-occurring TCRs were grouped using DBSCAN, with TCRdist sequence similarity added in when clustering inside HLA-allele-positive subsets. For co-occurrence clustering, repertoires with fewer than 30,000 or more than 120,000 public chains were excluded, along with roughly 5 repertoires with anomalous nucleotide sharing. In its TCRdb copy, this immuneACCESS table keeps in-frame sequences only and misses some clones. Where compared with another copy, unresolved V genes explain less than half of these, and the others have no known cause. The DNA was the basis for D and trimming; V, J and clone size are from that table. The sample data list 85,000 to 110,000 clones, and about 71% of these were observed just once. The ten largest clonotypes hold under 3.5% of the sample.

This receptor was taken from a woman between 45 and 65 years old in good health and CMV-seronegative. The chain was built from TRBV19 and TRBJ1-1, and TRBD1 matches 9 of the central bases. The source material was PBMCs. This receptor carries the CDR3 CASQDRGTEAFF. The sequenced DNA is TGTGCCAGCCAGGACAGGGGAACTGAAGCTTTCTTT. The entire variable domain, with the stretches around the CDR3 drawn from the reference TRBV19 and TRBJ1-1 proteins, is DGGITQSPKYLFRKEGQNVTLSCEQNLNHDAMYWYRQDPGQGLRLIYYSQIVNDFQKGDIAEGYSVSREKKESFPLTVTSAQKNPTAFYLCASQDRGTEAFFGQGTRLTVV.